Listed here is a single T cell receptor (beta chain). This sample is part of a study of blood T cell repertoires in COVID-19. Turning to the study itself: COVID-19 samples from acute and convalescent phases originated in the United States, Italy and Spain. T cells, B-cell-depleted T cells, or PBMCs supplied cDNA or gDNA.

Trimming at V came to 5 bases and at J to 3 bases, leaving 5 bases not matched to a gene. CDR1 and CDR2 from the germline V gene are SGHDT and YYEEEE. The length of the CDR3 is 14 residues. As handled by the study authors: The assay estimated nucleated cells by amplifying reference gene primers. The protocol was immunoSEQ multiplex PCR, while the TCRdb copy is restricted to in-frame clones and leaves out a portion. V, J and clone size derive from that table, while D and trimming were established from the DNA sequence. The sample contains 90,000 or so clones, approximately 90% of which appear only once.

This TCR was sampled from a human donor with active COVID-19. The donor label of this sample is uncertain. The source material was peripheral blood. The chain is built from TRBV5-6 and TRBJ1-1; 9 bases are shared with TRBD1. As DNA, the CDR3 is TGTGCCAGCAGGCGGACAGGGGCGGACACTGAAGCTTTCTTT. Protein product: CASRRTGADTEAFF.